The 32 T cell receptor beta chains below were found in one sample sequenced in a study of blood T cell repertoires in COVID-19. Some clones are missing from TCRdb's copy, which holds only in-frame ones; the method was immunoSEQ multiplex PCR. The sample consists of roughly 170,000 clones, 79% of them appearing once. Sample: peripheral blood. These receptors all come from a woman in her fifties or sixties with COVID-19, enrolled during active disease.

The genes are TRBV7-3 and TRBJ2-3; 7 nucleotides match TRBD2. Germline CDR1 is SGHTA and CDR2 is FQGTGA. Trimming took 3 bases from V and 2 from J; bases not matched to a gene: 8. CDR3 length: 16 residues. CDR3 protein: CASSFFPSGATDTQYF. The CDR3 DNA sequence: TGTGCCAGCAGCTTCTTCCCGAGCGGGGCCACAGATACGCAGTATTTT. The full variable domain, with the rest looked up from reference TRBV7-3 and TRBJ2-3, is GAGVSQTPSNKVTEKGKYVELRCDPISGHTALYWYRQSLGQGPEFLIYFQGTGAADDSGLPNDRFFAVRPEGSVSTLKIQRTERGDSAVYLCASSFFPSGATDTQYFGPGTRLTVL.

The gene calls are TRBV19 and TRBJ2-2; tentatively, D is TRBD2 (6 bases). The ends were cut back, 5 bases at V and 1 base at J, with 11 bases in the middle. CDR3 size: 15 residues. Germline V gene sequence: CDR1 LNHDA, CDR2 SQIVND (reference sequence). CDR3 sequence reads: CASSPGLKNTGELFF. CDR3 nucleotides: TGTGCCAGTAGTCCGGGACTGAAGAACACCGGGGAGCTGTTTTTT.

This clone was detected only a few times. The J gene is TRBJ2-7, the V gene TRBV19; D is perhaps TRBD1 (6 bases). CDR3 size: 12 residues. Trimming cost V 5 bases and J 1 base, with 6 bases left between them. Germline V gives CDR1 LNHDA, CDR2 SQIVND (reference sequence). CDR3 region: CASSDRSYEQYV. Here the CDR3 DNA reads TGTGCCAGTAGTGACAGGTCCTACGAGCAGTACGTC.

The V gene is TRBV6-2 or TRBV6-3, the J gene TRBJ2-2; maybe TRBD1 (5 bases). The CDR3 runs to 16 residues. V gave up 5 bases and J gave up 4 bases, with 17 bases separating them. Germline CDR1 is MNHEY and CDR2 is SVGEGT. The chain's CDR3 is CASSLLRAAGTGELFF. CDR3 DNA sequence: TGTGCCAGCAGTCTACTCAGGGCCGCAGGCACCGGGGAGCTGTTTTTT.

The V and J genes are TRBV9 and TRBJ2-1; D unresolved. This CDR3 region has 16 residues. Germline loops: CDR1 SGDLS, CDR2 YYNGEE. Trimming stripped 0 bases from V and 1 base from J, with 11 bases between. CDR3 sequence: CASSVAAELSYNEQFF. The CDR3 nucleotides are TGTGCCAGCAGCGTAGCGGCGGAGCTGTCCTACAATGAGCAGTTCTTC.

This rearrangement joins TRBV6-1 to TRBJ1-5; D gene unclear. Looked up from germline, CDR1 is MNHNS and CDR2 is SASEGT. V lost 1 base, J lost 6 bases, and 10 bases lay in between. The CDR3 spans 14 residues. The CDR3 DNA follows: TGTGCCAGCAGTGAAGGCGGAGTCACTCAGCCCCAGCATTTT. The encoded protein is CASSEGGVTQPQHF.

This chain joins TRBV2 and TRBJ2-1; 10 bases are a match to TRBD2. Germline V gene data show CDR1 as SNHLY and CDR2 as FYNNEI. CDR3 size: 14 residues. Unmatched junction bases numbered 6, after V lost 4 bases and J lost 9 bases. The CDR3 loop reads CASSVVAGGGEQFF. CDR3 bases: TGTGCCAGCAGTGTGGTAGCGGGGGGCGGTGAGCAGTTCTTC.

This chain links TRBV7-2 with TRBJ2-7; TRBD1 agrees at 10 bases. Germline CDR1 SGHTA, CDR2 FQGNSA. The junction had 1 base not matched to a gene; V was cut back by 2 bases and J by 3 bases. CDR3 size: 14 residues. The DNA of the CDR3 is TGTGCCAGCAGCTTAAGGACAGGGGGCTACGAGCAGTACTTC. This gives the protein CASSLRTGGYEQYF.

The genes are TRBV19 and TRBJ2-6, with D perhaps TRBD2 (6 bases). This CDR3 is built from 14 residues. The germline V gene has CDR1 LNHDA and CDR2 SQIVND (reference sequence). V lost 6 bases to trimming and J lost 6 bases, with 12 bases between them. The CDR3 sequence: CASRSGTVANVLTF. DNA for the CDR3: TGTGCCAGTAGATCCGGGACTGTGGCCAACGTCCTGACTTTC.

V usage is TRBV7-2 and J usage is TRBJ2-2, with TRBD2 matching over 7 bases. V was clipped by 3 bases and J by 1 base; unmatched bases: 2. Germline CDR1 reads SGHTA; CDR2 reads FQGNSA. The CDR3 consists of 15 residues. The CDR3 region is CASSFASGNTGELFF. CDR3 coding DNA: TGTGCCAGCAGCTTCGCTAGCGGGAACACCGGGGAGCTGTTTTTT. The whole variable domain, remainder taken from reference TRBV7-2 and TRBJ2-2, is GAGVSQSPSNKVTEKGKDVELRCDPISGHTALYWYRQSLGQGLEFLIYFQGNSAPDKSGLPSDRFSAERTGGSVSTLTIQRTQQEDSAVYLCASSFASGNTGELFFGEGSRLTVL.

This chain connects TRBV6-2 or TRBV6-3 to TRBJ2-7; D perhaps matches TRBD2 (6 bases). V lost 0 bases, J lost 6 bases, and 21 bases lay in between. This CDR3 comprises 17 residues. Germline assignment: CDR1 MNHEY and CDR2 SVGEGT. The CDR3 nucleotides read TGTGCCAGCAGTTACTCGACCGGGGGTGGCATCCAGTCCGAGCAGTACGTC. Translation gives CASSYSTGGGIQSEQYV.

The V call is TRBV14, the J call TRBJ2-1; D unclear. Per germline, CDR1 SGHDN and CDR2 FVKESK. The CDR3 contains 12 residues. V dropped 0 bases and J dropped 9 bases, with 6 bases sitting between them. The CDR3 DNA is TGTGCCAGCAGCCAAGAGACTGGTGAGCAGTTCTTC. It yields the protein CASSQETGEQFF.

This chain's CDR3 is CASSPDPSGLSPTDTQYF. Written as DNA, the CDR3 is TGCGCCAGCAGCCCCGATCCGAGCGGCCTTTCCCCCACAGATACGCAGTATTTT. The chain has TRBV4-3 and TRBJ2-3; TRBD2 might be the D (5 bases). Per germline, CDR1 LGHNA and CDR2 YSLEER. Trimming removed 4 bases at V and 2 bases at J, with 22 bases between. The CDR3 spans 18 residues.

This clone has a single count. The V and J genes are TRBV5-1 and TRBJ2-2; TRBD1 agrees at 7 bases. Germline V gene sequence: CDR1 SGHRS, CDR2 YFSETQ. The CDR3 has 15 residues. V trimming: 4 bases; J trimming: 3 bases; junction bases outside the gene matches: 6. CDR3 protein: CASSRGQSDTGELFF. CDR3 DNA: TGCGCCAGCAGCCGGGGACAGTCGGACACCGGGGAGCTGTTTTTT.

This sequence joins TRBV6-4 and TRBJ1-1; D uncertain. The CDR3 has 14 residues. Germline CDR1 reads MRHNA; CDR2 reads SNTAGT. The V end was cut by 4 bases, the J end by 1 base, with 10 bases between. The CDR3 nucleotides read TGTGCCAGCAGTGTCGGTCCGAAGAACACTGAAGCTTTCTTT. Encoded protein: CASSVGPKNTEAFF.

This chain joins TRBV27 and TRBJ2-3; weak D call: TRBD2 (5 bases). V lost 2 bases and J lost 3, with 9 bases in between. The CDR3 runs 14 residues. Germline V gene lookup returns CDR1 MNHEY and CDR2 SMNVEV (reference sequence). The CDR3 DNA reads TGTGCCAGCAGTTTAAGTGGGAGAACAGATACGCAGTATTTT. Translation: CASSLSGRTDTQYF.

This chain connects TRBV3-1 (or the pseudogene TRBV3-2) to TRBJ1-1; D is possibly TRBD1 (5 bases). Trimming took off 5 bases at V and 4 bases at J, with 14 bases between the two ends. Germline V gene sequence: CDR1 LGHDT, CDR2 YNNKEL (reference sequence). The CDR3 covers 14 residues. The CDR3 loop is CASSKGQGGTEAFF. CDR3 nucleotide sequence: TGTGCCAGCAGCAAAGGTCAGGGAGGCACTGAAGCTTTCTTT.

This rearrangement joins TRBV29-1 to TRBJ2-2; TRBD1 matches at 11 bases. Per the germline V gene, CDR1 is SQVTM and CDR2 is ANQGSEA. CDR3 length: 15 amino acids. J lost 3 bases, V lost 6 bases, and 6 bases had no gene match. The CDR3 DNA reads as TGCAGCGTCAAAGGACAGGGGGCAGACACCGGGGAGCTGTTTTTT. Residues: CSVKGQGADTGELFF.

This chain connects TRBV5-1 to TRBJ2-1; TRBD2 might be the D (5 bases). Germline lookup yields CDR1 SGHRS and CDR2 YFSETQ. Trimming shortened V by 2 bases and J by 1 base, and 16 bases separated the two germline ends. The CDR3 contains 17 residues. The CDR3 bases are TGCGCCAGCAGCTTTACCCTCACTAGTTCGTCCTACAATGAGCAGTTCTTC. Its translation is CASSFTLTSSSYNEQFF.

The chain carries TRBV2 and TRBJ1-4, with 8 bases matching TRBD1. The trim removed 6 bases at V and 7 bases at J, leaving 1 base unmatched. The germline CDR1 and CDR2 sequences are SNHLY and FYNNEI. CDR3 length: 12 amino acids. The CDR3: CASSGTGEKLFF. The CDR3 DNA is TGTGCCAGCAGCGGGACAGGTGAAAAACTGTTTTTT.

This chain links TRBV5-1 with TRBJ2-2; 9 bases fit TRBD2. CDR1 and CDR2 (germline): SGHRS, YFSETQ. This CDR3 spans 15 amino acids. The junction had 1 base not matched to a gene; V was cut back by 0 bases and J by 4 bases. CDR3 residues: CASSLDSGGTGELFF. In DNA, the CDR3 is TGCGCCAGCAGCTTGGATAGCGGGGGCACCGGGGAGCTGTTTTTT.

The genes are TRBV7-3 and TRBJ2-1; 8 bases align to TRBD2. The CDR3 spans 16 residues. Germline V gene data show CDR1 as SGHTA and CDR2 as FQGTGA. After removal of 5 bases from V and 2 bases from J, the junction contained 8 bases not matched to a gene. CDR3 sequence reads: CASSRGGRTPYNEQFF. The CDR3, as DNA: TGTGCCAGCAGCCGGGGGGGCAGGACACCCTACAATGAGCAGTTCTTC.

The chain couples TRBV5-4 to TRBJ1-1; TRBD1 is a possible D gene (6 bases). Germline lookup yields CDR1 SGHNT and CDR2 YYREEE (reference sequence). The CDR3 is 13 amino acids. Trimming cost V 3 bases and J 8 bases, with 14 bases left between them. The CDR3, as DNA: TGTGCCAGCAGCTACCTTGGGGGGGCAGAAGCTTTCTTT. Protein sequence: CASSYLGGAEAFF.

The CDR3 DNA is TGTGCTGCACATCCGGGACAGGGGGCTGATGGCTACACCTTC. Translated, it gives CAAHPGQGADGYTF. The J gene is TRBJ1-2, the V gene TRBV30; 12 bases line up with TRBD1. This CDR3 is built from 14 residues. The V gene's germline CDR1 is GTSNPN and CDR2 SVGIG (reference sequence).

The chain recombines TRBV30 with TRBJ1-2, with D uncertain. Deletions cut 0 bases from V and 2 bases from J, with 7 bases between. Germline assignment: CDR1 GTSNPN and CDR2 SVGIG (reference sequence). This CDR3 is 13 amino acids long. CDR3 DNA sequence: TGTGCCTGGAGTGTTGGCTTAAACTATGGCTACACCTTC. Encoded protein: CAWSVGLNYGYTF.

The chain has TRBV29-1 and TRBJ2-1; D is uncertain. V was clipped by 7 bases and J by 6 bases, with 10 bases between them. Germline V gene data show CDR1 as SQVTM and CDR2 as ANQGSEA. The CDR3 extends over 11 amino acids. CDR3 region: CSAASSNEQFF. In DNA form, the CDR3 reads TGCAGCGCCGCTAGTAGCAATGAGCAGTTCTTC.

The V gene is TRBV6-2 or TRBV6-3, the J gene TRBJ1-5; possible D gene TRBD1, 6 bases. With 6 bases removed from V and 0 bases from J, the gap between germline ends came to 9 bases. This CDR3 is 14 amino acids long. The V gene's germline CDR1 is MNHEY and CDR2 SVGEGT. CDR3 coding DNA: TGTGCCAGCAGCTGGACAGCTAGCAATCAGCCCCAGCATTTT. The encoded protein is CASSWTASNQPQHF.

This clone occurred a few times. V is TRBV3-1 (or the pseudogene TRBV3-2) and J is TRBJ1-2; TRBD1 agrees at 8 bases. The J segment lost 8 bases and the V segment lost 4 bases, leaving 9 bases of the junction unmatched. Per the germline V gene, CDR1 is LGHDT and CDR2 is YNNKEL (reference sequence). CDR3 length: 14 residues. The CDR3 region is CASSPNQGAVGYTF. DNA for the CDR3: TGTGCCAGCAGCCCGAATCAGGGGGCGGTAGGCTACACCTTC.

The chain has TRBV6-5 and TRBJ2-2, with 9 bases matching TRBD2. Germline V gene sequence: CDR1 MNHEY, CDR2 SVGAGI. The length of the CDR3 is 16 residues. Trimming at V came to 0 bases and at J to 4 bases, leaving 3 bases not matched to a gene. CDR3 amino acids: CASSYSLAGGTGELFF. In nucleotides, the CDR3 is TGTGCCAGCAGTTACTCACTAGCGGGTGGCACCGGGGAGCTGTTTTTT.

This clone was seen many times. V is TRBV5-4 and J is TRBJ1-1; possible D gene TRBD1, 6 bases. With 4 bases removed from V and 7 bases from J, the gap between germline ends came to 14 bases. CDR3 length: 13 amino acids. The germline CDR1 and CDR2 sequences are SGHNT and YYREEE (reference sequence). The DNA of the CDR3 is TGTGCCAGCAGCCGTACAACAGGGAATGAAGCTTTCTTT. The encoded protein is CASSRTTGNEAFF.

The CDR3 region has the DNA TGTGCCAGCAGCCCGGACAGGGAGACCCAGTACTTC. It specifies CASSPDRETQYF. The chain joins TRBV3-1 (or the pseudogene TRBV3-2) to TRBJ2-5, with TRBD1 identical over 7 bases. CDR1 and CDR2 (germline): LGHDT, YNNKEL (reference sequence). The V gene end was trimmed by 4 bases and the J gene end by 5 bases; junction bases not matched to a gene: 1. The CDR3 consists of 12 residues.

The V and J genes are TRBV5-1 and TRBJ2-2; 8 nucleotides line up with TRBD2. CDR3 length: 16 residues. V lost 2 bases, J lost 5 bases, and 8 bases stayed unmatched. Germline assignment: CDR1 SGHRS and CDR2 YFSETQ. CDR3 DNA sequence: TGCGCCAGCAGCTTTAGCGGGGCCCCCGGAACCGGGGAGCTGTTTTTT. This sequence encodes CASSFSGAPGTGELFF. The full variable domain, its missing parts supplied by reference TRBV5-1 and TRBJ2-2, is KAGVTQTPRYLIKTRGQQVTLSCSPISGHRSVSWYQQTPGQGLQFLFEYFSETQRNKGNFPGRFSGRQFSNSRSEMNVSTLELGDSALYLCASSFSGAPGTGELFFGEGSRLTVL.